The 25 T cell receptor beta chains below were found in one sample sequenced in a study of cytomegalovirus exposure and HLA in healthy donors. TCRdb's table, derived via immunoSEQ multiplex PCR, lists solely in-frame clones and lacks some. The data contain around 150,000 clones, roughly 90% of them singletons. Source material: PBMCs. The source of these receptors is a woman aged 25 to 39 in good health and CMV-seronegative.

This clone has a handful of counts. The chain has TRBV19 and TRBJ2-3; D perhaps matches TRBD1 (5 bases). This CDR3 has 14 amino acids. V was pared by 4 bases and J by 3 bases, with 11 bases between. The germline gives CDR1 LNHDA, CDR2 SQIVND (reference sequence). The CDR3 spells CASSTVGRTDTQYF. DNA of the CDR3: TGTGCCAGTAGTACGGTGGGGCGGACAGATACGCAGTATTTT.

CDR3 DNA: TGTGCCAGCAGTCAAAGTTCGGCAACTGGGACTGAAGCTTTCTTT. Its translation is CASSQSSATGTEAFF. The chain has TRBV27 and TRBJ1-1; D gene uncertain. The germline CDR1 and CDR2 sequences are MNHEY and SMNVEV (reference sequence). CDR3 length: 15 residues. Trimming took off 5 bases at V and 5 bases at J, with 18 bases between the two ends.

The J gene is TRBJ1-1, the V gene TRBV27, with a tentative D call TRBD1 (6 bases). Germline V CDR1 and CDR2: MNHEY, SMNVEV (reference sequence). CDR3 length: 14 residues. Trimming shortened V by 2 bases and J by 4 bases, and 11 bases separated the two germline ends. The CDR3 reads CASSLNRVATEAFF. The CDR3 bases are TGTGCCAGCAGTTTAAACAGGGTGGCCACTGAAGCTTTCTTT.

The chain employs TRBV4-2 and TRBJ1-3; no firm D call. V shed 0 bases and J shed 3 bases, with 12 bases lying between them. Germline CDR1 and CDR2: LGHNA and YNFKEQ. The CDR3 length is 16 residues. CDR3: CASSQDPREVGNTIYF. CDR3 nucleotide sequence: TGTGCCAGCAGCCAAGATCCTCGAGAGGTTGGAAACACCATATATTTT.

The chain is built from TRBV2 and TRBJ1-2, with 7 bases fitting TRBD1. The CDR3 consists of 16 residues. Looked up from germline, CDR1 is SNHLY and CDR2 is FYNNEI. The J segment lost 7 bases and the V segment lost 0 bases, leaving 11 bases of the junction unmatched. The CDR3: CASSEALGGRGFGYTF. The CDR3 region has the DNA TGTGCCAGCAGTGAAGCGCTTGGAGGCAGGGGGTTTGGCTACACCTTC.

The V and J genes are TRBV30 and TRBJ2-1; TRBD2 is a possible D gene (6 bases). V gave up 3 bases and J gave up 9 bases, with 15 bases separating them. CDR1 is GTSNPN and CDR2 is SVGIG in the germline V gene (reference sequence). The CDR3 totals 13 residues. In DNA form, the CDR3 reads TGTGCCTGGAGGGAGGGCAGAGGGCTTGAGCAGTTCTTC. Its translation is CAWREGRGLEQFF.

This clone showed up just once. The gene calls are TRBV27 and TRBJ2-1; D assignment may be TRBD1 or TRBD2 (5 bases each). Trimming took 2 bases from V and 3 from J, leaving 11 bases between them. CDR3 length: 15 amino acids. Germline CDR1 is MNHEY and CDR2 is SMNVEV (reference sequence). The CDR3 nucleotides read TGTGCCAGCAGTTTAGGTGGGACCCGCTACAATGAGCAGTTCTTC. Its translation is CASSLGGTRYNEQFF.

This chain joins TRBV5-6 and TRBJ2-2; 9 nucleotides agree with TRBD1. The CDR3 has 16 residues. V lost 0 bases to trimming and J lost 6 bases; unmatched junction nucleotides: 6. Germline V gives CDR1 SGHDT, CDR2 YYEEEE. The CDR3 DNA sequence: TGTGCCAGCAGCTTGGTTGGGACAGGGAAGGCCGGGGAGCTGTTTTTT. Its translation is CASSLVGTGKAGELFF.

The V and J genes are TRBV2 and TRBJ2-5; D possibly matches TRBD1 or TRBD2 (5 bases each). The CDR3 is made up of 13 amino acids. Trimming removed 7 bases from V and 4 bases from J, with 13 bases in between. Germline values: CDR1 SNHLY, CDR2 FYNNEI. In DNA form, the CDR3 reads TGTGCCAGCACCCGAGAGGGGTCAGAGACCCAGTACTTC. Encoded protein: CASTREGSETQYF. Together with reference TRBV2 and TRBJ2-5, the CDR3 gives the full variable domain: EPEVTQTPSHQVTQMGQEVILRCVPISNHLYFYWYRQILGQKVEFLVSFYNNEISEKSEIFDDQFSVERPDGSNFTLKIRSTKLEDSAMYFCASTREGSETQYFGPGTRLLVL.

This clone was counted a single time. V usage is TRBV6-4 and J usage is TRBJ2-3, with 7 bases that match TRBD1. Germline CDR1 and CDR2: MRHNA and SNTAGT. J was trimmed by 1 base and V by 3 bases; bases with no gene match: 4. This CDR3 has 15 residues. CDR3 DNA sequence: TGTGCCAGCAGTGAGACAGGGACAGGCACAGATACGCAGTATTTT. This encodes CASSETGTGTDTQYF.

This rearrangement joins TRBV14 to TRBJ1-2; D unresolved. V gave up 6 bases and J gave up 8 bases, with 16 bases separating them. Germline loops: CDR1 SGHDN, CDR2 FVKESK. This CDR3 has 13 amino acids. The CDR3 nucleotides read TGTGCCAGCAGTCCGTTCCAGGACGGGGGCTACACCTTC. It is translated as CASSPFQDGGYTF. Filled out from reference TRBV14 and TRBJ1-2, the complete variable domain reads EAGVTQFPSHSVIEKGQTVTLRCDPISGHDNLYWYRRVMGKEIKFLLHFVKESKQDESGMPNNRFLAERTGGTYSTLKVQPAELEDSGVYFCASSPFQDGGYTFGSGTRLTVV.

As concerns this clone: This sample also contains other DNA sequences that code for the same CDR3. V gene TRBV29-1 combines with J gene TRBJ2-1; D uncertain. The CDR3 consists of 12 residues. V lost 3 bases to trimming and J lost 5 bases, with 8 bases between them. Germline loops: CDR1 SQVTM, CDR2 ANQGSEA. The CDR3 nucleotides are TGCAGCGTTGAGGTTCGAGACAATGAGCAGTTCTTC. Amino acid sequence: CSVEVRDNEQFF.

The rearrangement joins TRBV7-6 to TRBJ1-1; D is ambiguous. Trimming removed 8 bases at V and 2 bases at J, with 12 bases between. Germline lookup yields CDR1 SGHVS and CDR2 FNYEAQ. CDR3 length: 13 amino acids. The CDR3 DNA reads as TGTGCCAGCGGACCGGACGGAAACACTGAAGCTTTCTTT. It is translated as CASGPDGNTEAFF.

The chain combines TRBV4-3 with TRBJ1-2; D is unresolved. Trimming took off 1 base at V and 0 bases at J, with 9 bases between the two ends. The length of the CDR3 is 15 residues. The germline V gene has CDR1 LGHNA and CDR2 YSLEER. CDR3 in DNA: TGCGCCAGCAGCCAAGGCCATGACACTAACTATGGCTACACCTTC. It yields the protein CASSQGHDTNYGYTF.

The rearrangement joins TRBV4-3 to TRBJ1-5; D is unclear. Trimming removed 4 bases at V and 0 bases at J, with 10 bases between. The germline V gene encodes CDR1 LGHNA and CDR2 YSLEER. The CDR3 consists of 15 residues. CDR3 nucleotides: TGCGCCAGCAGCCCTGAGACTTTTAGCAATCAGCCCCAGCATTTT. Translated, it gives CASSPETFSNQPQHF.

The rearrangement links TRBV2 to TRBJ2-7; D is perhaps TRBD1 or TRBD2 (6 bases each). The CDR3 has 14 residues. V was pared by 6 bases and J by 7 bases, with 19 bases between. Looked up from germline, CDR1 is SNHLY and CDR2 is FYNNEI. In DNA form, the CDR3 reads TGTGCCAGCAGCGTGGTTCGGGGGCCTAAGGAGCAGTACTTC. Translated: CASSVVRGPKEQYF.

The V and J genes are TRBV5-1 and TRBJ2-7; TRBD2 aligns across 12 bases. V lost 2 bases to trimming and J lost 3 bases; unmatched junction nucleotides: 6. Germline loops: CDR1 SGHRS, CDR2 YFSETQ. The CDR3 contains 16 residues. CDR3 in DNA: TGCGCCAGCAGCTTACTAGCGGGAGGATCGGACTACGAGCAGTACTTC. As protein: CASSLLAGGSDYEQYF.

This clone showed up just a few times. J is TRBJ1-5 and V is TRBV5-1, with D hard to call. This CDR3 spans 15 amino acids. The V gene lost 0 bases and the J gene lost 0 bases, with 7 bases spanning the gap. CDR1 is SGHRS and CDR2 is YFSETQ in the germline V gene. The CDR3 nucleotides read TGCGCCAGCAGCTTGGACGGATATAGCAATCAGCCCCAGCATTTT. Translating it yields CASSLDGYSNQPQHF.

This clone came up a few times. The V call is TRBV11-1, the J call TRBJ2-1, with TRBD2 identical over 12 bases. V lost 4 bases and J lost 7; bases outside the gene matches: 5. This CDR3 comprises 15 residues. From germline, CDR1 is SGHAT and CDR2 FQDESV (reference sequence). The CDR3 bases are TGTGCCAGCAGCTCGAATGGACTAGCGGGAAATGAGCAGTTCTTC. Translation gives CASSSNGLAGNEQFF.

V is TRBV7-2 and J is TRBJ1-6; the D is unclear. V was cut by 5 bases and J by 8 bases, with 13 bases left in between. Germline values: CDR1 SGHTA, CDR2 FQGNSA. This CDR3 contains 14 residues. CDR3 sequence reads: CASSVRKFYSPLHF. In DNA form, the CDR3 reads TGTGCCAGCAGCGTAAGGAAATTCTATTCACCCCTCCACTTT.

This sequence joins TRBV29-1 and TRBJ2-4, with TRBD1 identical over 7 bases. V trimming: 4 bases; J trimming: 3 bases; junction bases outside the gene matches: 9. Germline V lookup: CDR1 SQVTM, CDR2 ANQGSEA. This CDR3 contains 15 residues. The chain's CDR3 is CSVVPTGQSKNIQYF. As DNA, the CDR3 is TGCAGCGTTGTTCCCACGGGACAGAGCAAAAACATTCAGTACTTC.

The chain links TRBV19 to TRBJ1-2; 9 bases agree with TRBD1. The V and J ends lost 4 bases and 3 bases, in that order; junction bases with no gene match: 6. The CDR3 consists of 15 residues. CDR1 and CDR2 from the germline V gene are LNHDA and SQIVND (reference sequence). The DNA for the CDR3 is TGTGCCAGTAGTACCTCGGGACAGGGTGACTATGGCTACACCTTC. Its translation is CASSTSGQGDYGYTF.

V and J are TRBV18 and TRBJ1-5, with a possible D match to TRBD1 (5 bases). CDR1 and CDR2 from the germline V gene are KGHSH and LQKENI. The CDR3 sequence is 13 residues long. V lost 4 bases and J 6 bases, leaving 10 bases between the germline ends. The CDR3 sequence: CASSQTESQPQHF. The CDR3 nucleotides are TGTGCCAGCTCACAGACAGAAAGTCAGCCCCAGCATTTT.

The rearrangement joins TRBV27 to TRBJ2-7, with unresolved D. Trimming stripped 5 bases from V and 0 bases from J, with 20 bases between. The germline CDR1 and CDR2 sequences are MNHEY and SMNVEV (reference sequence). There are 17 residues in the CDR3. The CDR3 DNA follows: TGTGCCAGCAGTCAAAAAAACAGCTTCCTGAGCTCCTACGAGCAGTACTTC. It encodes CASSQKNSFLSSYEQYF.

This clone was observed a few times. This CDR3 reads CASPPRGAFF. DNA for the CDR3: TGTGCCAGCCCCCCACGGGGAGCTTTCTTT. V is TRBV6-5 and J is TRBJ1-1; D uncertain. CDR3 size: 10 residues. V dropped 8 bases and J dropped 10 bases, with 11 bases sitting between them. The germline CDR1 and CDR2 sequences are MNHEY and SVGAGI.